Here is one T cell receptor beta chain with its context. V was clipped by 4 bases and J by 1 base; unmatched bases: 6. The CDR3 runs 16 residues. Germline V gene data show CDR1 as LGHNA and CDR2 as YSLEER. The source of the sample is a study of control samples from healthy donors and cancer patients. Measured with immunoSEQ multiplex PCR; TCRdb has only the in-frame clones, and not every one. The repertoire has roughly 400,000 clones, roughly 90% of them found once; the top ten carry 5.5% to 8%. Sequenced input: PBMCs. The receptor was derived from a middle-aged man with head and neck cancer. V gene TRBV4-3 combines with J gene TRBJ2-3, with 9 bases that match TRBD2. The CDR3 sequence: CASSPGVAGGTDTQYF. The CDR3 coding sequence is TGCGCCAGCAGCCCGGGCGTAGCGGGGGGCACAGATACGCAGTATTTT.